This TCR beta chain was identified in a study of blood T cell dynamics during melanoma immunotherapy. Germline CDR1 and CDR2: LGHNA and YNFKEQ. V was shortened by 3 bases and J by 5 bases, with 19 bases between the two germline ends. This CDR3 region has 17 residues. TCRdb keeps only in-frame clones here, not all; method: immunoSEQ multiplex PCR. In the table there are tens of thousands of clones, roughly 84% of which are singletons. As for time point: week 3, after first cycle of checkpoint inhibitor. This sequence was found in a human donor with melanoma. The rearrangement uses TRBV4-2 and TRBJ1-4; D is ambiguous. The source material was blood, sampled from a patient treated with checkpoint blockade. This chain's CDR3 is CASSHGPGGEGNEKLFF. CDR3 DNA: TGTGCCAGCAGCCATGGGCCGGGTGGGGAAGGGAATGAAAAACTGTTTTTT.